The clone carrying this T cell receptor beta chain was detected only a few times. The target antigen is unknown. The ends were cut back, 1 base at V and 0 bases at J, with 8 bases in the middle. CDR1 and CDR2 (germline): SGHTA, FQGNSA. The CDR3 is 15 residues long. The sample comes from a study of shared clonotypes between healthy human individuals. Study-wide points: Non-shared clonotypes had lower generation probabilities than clonotypes shared by all four sorted-subset donors.

Method: immunoSEQ multiplex PCR; TCRdb's copy keeps in-frame clones and lacks some. In the table there are around 1 million clones, around three quarters of which are singletons. Those who donated, Caucasian adults without exception, all lived in Nashville, Tennessee. J is TRBJ2-3 and V is TRBV7-2; either TRBD1 or TRBD2 may supply D (5 bases each). The clonotype comes from a man in his late teens or twenties in good health. Material: memory CD4+ T cells sorted from blood. The sample's subset: CD45RA-negative fraction. CDR3 nucleotides: TGTGCCAGCAGCTTAGGGGACCACAGCACAGATACGCAGTATTTT. Translated: CASSLGDHSTDTQYF.